The 10 T cell receptor beta chains below were found in one sample sequenced in a study of shared clonotypes between healthy human individuals. TCRdb's copy holds only in-frame clones and misses some; the assay was immunoSEQ multiplex PCR. The table lists approximately 2.5 million clones, roughly 92% of them singletons, with around 0.14% in the top ten. Sequenced material: naive CD4+ T cells sorted from blood. Subset here: CD45RA+ positively selected. Receptor source: a man younger than 35 in good health.

CDR3 in DNA: TGTGCCAGCAGCTTAGAATACGCCACCGGGGAGCTGTTTTTT. It translates to CASSLEYATGELFF. The V and J genes are TRBV7-6 and TRBJ2-2, with D uncertain. Germline V lookup: CDR1 SGHVS, CDR2 FNYEAQ. This CDR3 comprises 14 residues. The V end was cut by 1 base, the J end by 4 bases, with 7 bases between.

This chain uses TRBV30 with TRBJ2-5, with D hard to call. Germline V gene data show CDR1 as GTSNPN and CDR2 as SVGIG (reference sequence). V was shortened by 3 bases and J by 5 bases, with 10 bases between the two germline ends. This CDR3 spans 12 amino acids. CDR3 region: CAWSPTSETQYF. In DNA form, the CDR3 reads TGTGCCTGGAGCCCGACGTCGGAGACCCAGTACTTC.

CDR3 region: CASSSTGSGNTIYF. CDR3 bases: TGTGCCAGCAGCTCGACAGGCTCTGGAAACACCATATATTTT. V and J are TRBV5-5 and TRBJ1-3; D might be TRBD1 (6 bases). This CDR3 comprises 14 residues. V was clipped by 3 bases and J by 0 bases, with 7 bases between them. Germline V CDR1 and CDR2: SGHKS, YYEKEE (reference sequence).

The CDR3 is CASGLGNPGGTEAFF. The CDR3 nucleotides are TGTGCTAGTGGTTTGGGGAACCCAGGTGGGACTGAAGCTTTCTTT. This rearrangement joins TRBV12-5 to TRBJ1-1; D ambiguous. CDR3 length: 15 amino acids. Germline CDR1 is LGHNT and CDR2 is FRNRAP. Trimming left V 1 base short and J 5 bases short, with 14 bases between.

This chain links TRBV6-5 with TRBJ1-3, with 12 positions matching TRBD1. V was pared by 3 bases and J by 8 bases, with 8 bases of the junction left unmatched. Per germline, CDR1 MNHEY and CDR2 SVGAGI. This CDR3 is 16 amino acids long. The CDR3 nucleotides are TGTGCCAGCAGTTATGGGACAGGGGGCGCGGTGGACACCATATATTTT. Its translation is CASSYGTGGAVDTIYF.

The chain couples TRBV19 to TRBJ1-1; D may be TRBD1 (5 bases). Germline CDR1 LNHDA, CDR2 SQIVND (reference sequence). The CDR3 has 16 residues. V lost 5 bases and J 4 bases, leaving 20 bases between the germline ends. The CDR3 region is CASSPSRTRKRTEAFF. The CDR3 DNA reads as TGTGCCAGTAGTCCGTCTAGGACAAGGAAACGCACTGAAGCTTTCTTT.

This rearrangement joins TRBV7-2 to TRBJ2-3; 10 nucleotides agree with TRBD2. The CDR3 is 15 residues long. Germline CDR1 reads SGHTA; CDR2 reads FQGNSA. V dropped 5 bases and J dropped 2; count of bases not matched to a gene: 4. CDR3: CASSPLAGDTDTQYF. In nucleotides, the CDR3 is TGTGCCAGCAGCCCTCTAGCGGGGGACACAGATACGCAGTATTTT.

A single count supports this clone. The chain has TRBV19 and TRBJ1-5; D unresolved. Germline V gene data show CDR1 as LNHDA and CDR2 as SQIVND (reference sequence). This CDR3 comprises 12 residues. Trimming removed 2 bases at V and 5 bases at J, with 4 bases between. CDR3 in DNA: TGTGCCAGTAGTATAACCGATCAGCCCCAGCATTTT. Translated: CASSITDQPQHF.

V gene TRBV6-6 combines with J gene TRBJ1-5; TRBD1 might be the D (5 bases). The CDR3 length is 12 residues. The germline V gene has CDR1 MNHNY and CDR2 SVGAGI (reference sequence). Trimming left V 6 bases short and J 4 bases short, with 7 bases between. CDR3 bases: TGTGCCAGCAGACACAGGAATCAGCCCCAGCATTTT. Its protein is CASRHRNQPQHF.

The V and J genes are TRBV5-1 and TRBJ2-5; D may be TRBD2 (5 bases). The CDR3 extends over 14 amino acids. V gave up 2 bases and J gave up 7 bases, with 15 bases separating them. Per germline, CDR1 SGHRS and CDR2 YFSETQ. The CDR3, as DNA: TGCGCCAGCAGCTTAACCGGACTCATGGGGACCCAGTACTTC. This translates into CASSLTGLMGTQYF.